Listed below are T cell receptor beta chains from one sample, sequenced in a study of blood T cells in healthy people across ages. TCRdb processed the 5' RACE reads anew with MiXCR; each CDR3 protein has one entry. The sample has roughly 1,100,000 distinct CDR3 sequences, around 25% seen once. These data also featured in a second study, about T cells of mothers and their children.

Source material: blood. These receptors came from a girl aged 2-10 years in good health. The CDR3 runs from the conserved cysteine through the conserved F or W. The D gene is left open where the match is weak. Size is stated for part of the rows, as once, few or many counts, or as a class when the clone is expanded.

j_gene	abundance	len	v_gene	d_gene	CDR3nt	CDR3aa
TRBJ1-5	.	14	TRBV6-5	TRBD1	TGTGCCAGCAGACCGACAGGGGTTCTCCAGCCCCAGCATTTT	CASRPTGVLQPQHF
TRBJ2-1	.	13	TRBV4-1	.	TGCGCCAGCGGGGCCGTGAGAGACAATGAGCAGTTCTTC	CASGAVRDNEQFF
TRBJ2-7	.	14	TRBV20-1	.	TGCAGTGCGGCCGGACTAACGAGGGGCTACGAGCAGTACTTC	CSAAGLTRGYEQYF
TRBJ2-5	.	13	TRBV29-1	.	TGCAGCGTTGAGGGGTTAGCGCAAGAGACCCAGTACTTC	CSVEGLAQETQYF
TRBJ1-1	.	15	TRBV4-1	.	TGCGCCAGCAGTGTACAGGGTTGGCGGGACACTGAAGCTTTCTTT	CASSVQGWRDTEAFF
TRBJ2-5	.	15	TRBV7-7	.	TGTGCTAGCAGCCGAGAGGGGGGAGTCCAAGAGACCCAGTACTTC	CASSREGGVQETQYF
TRBJ1-1	once	14	TRBV7-2	.	TGTGCCAGCAGCTTAGGGACATGGAACACTGAAGCTTTCTTT	CASSLGTWNTEAFF
TRBJ1-4	.	17	TRBV28	.	TGTGCCAGCAGAGCCGAAATTGACAGACCAACTAATGAAAAACTGTTTTTT	CASRAEIDRPTNEKLFF
TRBJ2-7	few	16	TRBV12-3/TRBV12-4	.	TGTGCCAGCAGCCCCCCGACAGGTGGGCAGGGGTGCGAGCAGTACTTC	CASSPPTGGQGCEQYF
TRBJ1-2	.	12	TRBV6-5	.	TGTGCCAGCATCAACAGGGAATATGGCTACACCTTC	CASINREYGYTF
TRBJ1-4	.	14	TRBV3-1	.	TGTGCCAGCAGCCAAAGACGTCGGAATGAAAAACTGTTTTTT	CASSQRRRNEKLFF
TRBJ1-2	few	14	TRBV27	.	TGTGCCAGCAGTTTAATCGGGTCCAACTATGGCTACACCTTC	CASSLIGSNYGYTF
TRBJ2-1	few	16	TRBV24-1	TRBD2	TGTGCCACCACCATTCCCCGGCTAGCGGGAATGGTTGAGCAGTTCTTC	CATTIPRLAGMVEQFF
TRBJ2-1	few	14	TRBV9	.	TGTGCCAGCAGCGTAGTCGATTCGTACAATGAGCAGTTCTTC	CASSVVDSYNEQFF
TRBJ1-2	.	11	TRBV12-3/TRBV12-4	.	TGTGCCAGCAGTGCCTTCGATGGCTACACCTTC	CASSAFDGYTF
TRBJ2-7	.	15	TRBV7-2	.	TGTGCCAGCAGCTTAAAGGAGACACCTAACTACGAGCAGTACTTC	CASSLKETPNYEQYF
TRBJ2-5	.	13	TRBV2	.	TGTGCCAGCAGTGTTCCAGGGCAAGAGACCCAGTACTTC	CASSVPGQETQYF
TRBJ2-1	.	14	TRBV7-2	.	TGTGCCAGCAGCCCCCTCCCGATATGGAATGAGCAGTTCTTC	CASSPLPIWNEQFF
TRBJ2-2	.	14	TRBV6-1	.	TGTGCCAGCAGTGCAGCAGATACCACCGGGGAGCTGTTTTTT	CASSAADTTGELFF
TRBJ2-1	few	16	TRBV4-3	.	TGCGCCAGCAGCCAAGATCCTGGCGGCGGCCTCAATGAGCAGTTCTTC	CASSQDPGGGLNEQFF
TRBJ2-2	.	16	TRBV7-2	.	TGTGCCAGCAGCCCTCCCGGCGGCTATAACACCGGGGAGCTGTTTTTT	CASSPPGGYNTGELFF
TRBJ2-3	.	16	TRBV7-9	.	TGTGCCAGCAGCTTAGGGGGTCAGGGAAGCACAGATACGCAGTATTTT	CASSLGGQGSTDTQYF
TRBJ2-1	few	15	TRBV24-1	TRBD2	TGTGCCACCAGTGACCGGACTAGCGTCTACAATGAGCAGTTCTTC	CATSDRTSVYNEQFF
TRBJ2-5	.	14	TRBV6-5	.	TGTGCCAGCAGTTACGGCAGGACCAGGGAGACCCAGTACTTC	CASSYGRTRETQYF
TRBJ2-3	few	14	TRBV9	.	TGTGCCAGCAGCGTATTTGGGACCACAGATACGCAGTATTTT	CASSVFGTTDTQYF
TRBJ2-7	.	15	TRBV12-3/TRBV12-4	.	TGTGCCAGCAGTTTCACCACGGTCCTGCCCTACGAGCAGTACTTC	CASSFTTVLPYEQYF
TRBJ2-3	many	14	TRBV5-1	TRBD2	TGTGCCAGCAGCTTAGTAGCGGGGACAGATACGCAGTATTTT	CASSLVAGTDTQYF
TRBJ1-2	.	16	TRBV6-5	.	TGTGCCAGCAGTGACTCAGGACAGTCGTTTAACTATGGCCACACCTTC	CASSDSGQSFNYGHTF
TRBJ2-5	.	18	TRBV5-6	TRBD1	TGTGCCAGCAGCTTATCATCGGCCGGGACAGGTTTAAGAGAGACCCAGTACTTC	CASSLSSAGTGLRETQYF
TRBJ2-1	few	11	TRBV29-1	.	TGCAGCGTTGTATCGATCAATGAGCAGTTCTTC	CSVVSINEQFF
TRBJ1-1	.	12	TRBV11-2	.	TGTGCCAGCAGCTCGGACAGCACTGAAGCTTTCTTT	CASSSDSTEAFF
TRBJ2-5	few	12	TRBV7-2	.	TGTGCCAGCAGCCCGCAACTCGAGACCCAGTACTTC	CASSPQLETQYF
TRBJ1-4	few	14	TRBV7-9	TRBD1	TGTGCCAGCAGCGACGGACAGGGAGGGGAAAAACTGTTTTTT	CASSDGQGGEKLFF
TRBJ2-7	.	14	TRBV29-1	.	TGCAGCGTTGAAGGGACCGCCGAATCGGAAGAGCAGTACTTC	CSVEGTAESEEQYF
TRBJ2-6	.	13	TRBV20-1	.	TGCAGTGCCTATCTCTCTGGGGCCAACGTCCTGACTTTC	CSAYLSGANVLTF
TRBJ2-3	.	14	TRBV15	.	TGTGCCACCAGCAGAGATCTTTCCCCAGATACGCAGTATTTT	CATSRDLSPDTQYF
TRBJ2-5	.	15	TRBV18	TRBD1	TGTGCCAGCTCACCACAGGCAGGGGGCATGGAGACCCAGTACTTC	CASSPQAGGMETQYF
TRBJ1-1	few	13	TRBV9	.	TGTGCCAGCAGTGCAGAGGGGGACACTGAAGCTTTCTTT	CASSAEGDTEAFF
TRBJ2-5	.	15	TRBV6-2/TRBV6-3	.	TGTGCCAGCAATACGGGCTCCGCCAACCAAGAGACCCAGTACTTC	CASNTGSANQETQYF
TRBJ1-1	.	14	TRBV27	.	TGTGCCAGCAGTTTATATATCGGAAACACTGAAGCTTTCTTT	CASSLYIGNTEAFF
TRBJ1-4	.	16	TRBV11-3	.	TGTGCCAGCAGCTCGCTTTTTGGACGGGCGGATGAAAAACTGTTTTTT	CASSSLFGRADEKLFF
TRBJ1-3	.	13	TRBV6-5	.	TGTGCCAGCAGTCAGAAGGGGGTAAACACCATATATTTT	CASSQKGVNTIYF
TRBJ2-7	.	15	TRBV3-1	TRBD2	TGTGCCAGCAGCCCGGGGACTAGCGGCCCCTACGAGCAGTACTTC	CASSPGTSGPYEQYF
TRBJ2-1	.	15	TRBV20-1	TRBD2	TGCAGTGCTAGAGGCCCGCTAGCGGGGAACAATGAGCAGTTCTTC	CSARGPLAGNNEQFF
TRBJ2-3	.	15	TRBV7-3	TRBD2	TGTGCCAGCAGCTTCTACGCGGGAGCGGCAGATACGCAGTATTTT	CASSFYAGAADTQYF
TRBJ2-7	few	12	TRBV20-1	.	TGCAGTGCTAGGAACCAGGTTTACGAGCAGTACTTC	CSARNQVYEQYF
TRBJ2-7	.	14	TRBV20-1	TRBD1	TGCAGTGCTAGTGTGGACAGGGCCCTCTACGAGCAGTACTTC	CSASVDRALYEQYF
TRBJ2-7	.	12	TRBV11-2	.	TGTGCCAGCAGCTTAGTCCCACAAGAGCAGTACTTC	CASSLVPQEQYF
TRBJ1-1	.	17	TRBV5-1	.	TGCGCCAGCAGCTTGCCTTCCTTTACTGCAGAGAACACTGAAGCTTTCTTT	CASSLPSFTAENTEAFF
TRBJ2-7	.	13	TRBV12-3/TRBV12-4	.	TGTGCCAGCAGTTTGATACAGGGAAACGAGCAGTACTTC	CASSLIQGNEQYF
TRBJ2-7	few	14	TRBV29-1	.	TGCAGCGTTGAAGATGTAGCGGCTCCCTGCGAGCAGTACTTC	CSVEDVAAPCEQYF
TRBJ2-1	few	14	TRBV29-1	TRBD2	TGCAGCGTCACATATAGCGGGGCCCACAATGAGCAGTTCTTC	CSVTYSGAHNEQFF
TRBJ2-1	.	14	TRBV9	TRBD2	TGTGCCAGCAGCGCACTAGCGGGAGTGAATGAGCAGTTCTTC	CASSALAGVNEQFF
TRBJ2-7	few	15	TRBV12-3/TRBV12-4	.	TGTGCCAGCAGTTTCTCTCAGGGCGTCGGCGGGGAGCAGTACTTC	CASSFSQGVGGEQYF
TRBJ2-7	.	13	TRBV19	.	TGTGCCAGTAGTATAGACGCGGCAACCGAGCAGTACTTC	CASSIDAATEQYF